The subject of this entry is one T cell receptor (beta chain). In the authors' methods: Nucleated cell number was recorded as an estimate derived from reference gene primer amplification. Here immunoSEQ multiplex PCR was the method, and the copy in TCRdb shows in-frame clones only, minus some. The DNA was the basis for D and trimming; V, J and clone size are from that table. The table has 55,000 to 80,000 clones, roughly 75% seen once. This entry belongs to a study of blood T cell repertoires in COVID-19. Germline V CDR1 and CDR2: LNHDA, SQIVND (reference sequence). The CDR3 length is 14 residues. V was cut by 7 bases and J by 7 bases, with 16 bases left in between.

The specimen sequenced was peripheral blood. This chain joins TRBV19 and TRBJ1-4, with D unresolved. This sequence originates from a man aged 60-69 years with COVID-19, enrolled during active disease. CDR3 in amino acids: CASKSRDPGEKLFF. DNA for the CDR3: TGTGCCAGTAAGAGCCGCGACCCAGGTGAAAAACTGTTTTTT.